Listed below are T cell receptor beta chains from one sample, sequenced in a study of cytomegalovirus exposure and HLA in healthy donors. Assay used: immunoSEQ multiplex PCR; TCRdb lists only in-frame clones, some missing. The sample lists about 52,000 clones, around three fifths occurring once. The sample comprised PBMCs. The receptors derive from a human donor in good health. The CDR3 runs from the conserved cysteine through the conserved F or W. Fields, in order: J gene, D gene, clone size, V gene, CDR3 DNA, CDR3 protein. D genes are given only for firm matches. Expanded clones are given a class, and other clones once, few, many or no size at all.

TRBJ2-5 - - TRBV11-2 TGTGCCAGCAGCTTAGCGTCACGTCGGGGGACCCAGTACTTC CASSLASRRGTQYF
TRBJ1-2 - once TRBV29-1 TGCAGCGTTGATGCAGGGGACTATGGCTACACCTTC CSVDAGDYGYTF
TRBJ1-4 TRBD1 - TRBV28 TGTGCCAGCAGTTTGACAGGGACCCCTAGGAAAAAACTGTTTTTT CASSLTGTPRKKLFF
TRBJ2-7 TRBD2 few TRBV5-4 TGTGCCAGCAGCTTGGCCGGGACTAGCGGATACGAGCAGTACTTC CASSLAGTSGYEQYF
TRBJ2-1 TRBD2 few TRBV11-3 TGTGCCAGCAGCTATGTGATAGCGGGGGGGCTTTCAAATGAGCAGTTCTTC CASSYVIAGGLSNEQFF
TRBJ1-4 TRBD1 few TRBV7-2 TGTGCCAGCAGCGGGACAGGGGGCCGGCCCGAAAAACTGTTTTTT CASSGTGGRPEKLFF
TRBJ2-5 - - TRBV19 TGTGCCAGTAGTGACACACAAGAGACCCAGTACTTC CASSDTQETQYF
TRBJ1-1 TRBD1 few TRBV19 TGTGCCAGTAGTATTCTTGGGACAGGTGAAGCTTTCTTT CASSILGTGEAFF
TRBJ2-1 TRBD2 - TRBV7-2 TGTGCCAGCAGCTTAGTTGGCGGGGGGTACAATGAGCAGTTCTTC CASSLVGGGYNEQFF
TRBJ2-7 TRBD1 - TRBV6-1 TGTGCCAGCAGTCGGACAGGGTCCCACGAGCAGTACTTC CASSRTGSHEQYF
TRBJ1-2 TRBD1 - TRBV2 TGTGCCAGCAGGGCACAGGGGGCCAAAACTAACTATGGCTACACCTTC CASRAQGAKTNYGYTF
TRBJ2-5 TRBD2 - TRBV4-3 TGCGCCAGCAGCCAAGAGGTCTTAGGGCTAGCGGGGGGTGAGACCCAGTACTTC CASSQEVLGLAGGETQYF
TRBJ2-1 - - TRBV5-4 TGTGCCAGCAGCCTAAGCAGGGGTGATGAGCAGTTCTTC CASSLSRGDEQFF
TRBJ1-5 TRBD1 - TRBV28 TGTGCCAGCACAACCTGGGACAGGGGGGCTCAGCCCCAGCATTTT CASTTWDRGAQPQHF